This paragraph covers one TCR beta chain sequence. Its cognate antigen is unknown. This sample is drawn from a study of shared clonotypes between healthy human individuals. Study outcomes and limitations: The four-donor shared clonotypes exceeded non-shared clonotypes in generation probability, with non-shared ones scoring lower. Larger estimated richness was generally recorded for naive subsets relative to memory subsets.

Sequencing was performed with immunoSEQ multiplex PCR; in TCRdb, only in-frame clones are kept and a portion is missing. The sample has approximately 1,000,000 clones, about 80% seen once. The V gene's germline CDR1 is GTSNPN and CDR2 SVGIG (reference sequence). Germline trimming cut 0 bases from V and 4 bases from J; bases unmatched to any gene: 9. The CDR3 is 16 amino acids. This receptor was obtained from a man aged 18 to 29 in good health. Some clones in this sample may be carry-over from other donors' samples. Material for sequencing was memory CD4+ T cells from PBMCs. Specified subset: CD45RA-negative fraction. This chain joins TRBV30 and TRBJ1-5; 7 bases match TRBD1. CDR3 sequence: CAWSVLSGTANQPQHF. In nucleotides, the CDR3 is TGTGCCTGGAGTGTATTATCTGGGACAGCGAATCAGCCCCAGCATTTT.